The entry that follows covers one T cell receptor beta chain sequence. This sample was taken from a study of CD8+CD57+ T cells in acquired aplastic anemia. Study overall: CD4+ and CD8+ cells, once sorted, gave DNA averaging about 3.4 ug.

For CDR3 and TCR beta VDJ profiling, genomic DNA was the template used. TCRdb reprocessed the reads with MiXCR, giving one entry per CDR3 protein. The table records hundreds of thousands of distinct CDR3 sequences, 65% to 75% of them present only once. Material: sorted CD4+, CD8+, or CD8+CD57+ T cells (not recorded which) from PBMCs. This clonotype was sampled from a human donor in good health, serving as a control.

Here the CDR3 DNA reads TGTGCCAGCAGAGGGGGACAGCAAGAGACCCAGTACTTC. It specifies CASRGGQQETQYF. This rearrangement joins TRBV25-1 to TRBJ2-5; TRBD1 aligns across 7 bases. Germline CDR1 reads MGHDK; CDR2 reads SYGVNS. V was pared by 6 bases and J by 2 bases, with 3 bases of the junction left unmatched. There are 13 residues in the CDR3.